This record looks at one T cell receptor beta chain sequence and its context. This sample was included in a study of shared clonotypes between healthy human individuals. V gave up 4 bases and J gave up 1 base; unmatched junction bases: 9. Germline CDR1 and CDR2: MNHNS and SASEGT. The CDR3 has 17 residues. Some clones are missing from TCRdb's copy, which holds only in-frame ones; the method was immunoSEQ multiplex PCR. The table shows about 710,000 clones, with 73% occurring only once. The V and J genes are TRBV6-1 and TRBJ2-3; 9 bases align to TRBD2. The TCR sequence derives from a woman aged 25 to 39 in good health. Sequencing was carried out using memory CD4+ T cells sorted from blood. The subset here: CD45RA-negative fraction. The CDR3 region has the DNA TGTGCCAGCAGTGCATCCGCGGGAGGGTCTGGCACAGATACGCAGTATTTT. Its translation: CASSASAGGSGTDTQYF.